The entry that follows covers one TCR beta chain sequence. Its antigen is not known. This record comes from a study of CD4 T cells in relation to SARS-CoV-2 and coronaviruses. Produced via immunoSEQ multiplex PCR; TCRdb's table is partial and in-frame only. The data show some 44,000 clones, with about four fifths seen just once and over 1.1% held by the top ten. Germline V gives CDR1 GTSNPN, CDR2 SVGIG (reference sequence). Trimming left V 3 bases short and J 6 bases short, with 14 bases between. The CDR3 has 14 residues. The sequence came from an adult with COVID-19. This chain uses TRBV30 with TRBJ2-2; D perhaps matches TRBD1 (6 bases). Sequenced: naive CD4+ T cells from PBMCs, cultured in vitro. Sample subset: naive CD4+ T cells isolated by negative enrichment. CDR3 DNA sequence: TGTGCCTGGAGCGCTATCTCAGGGGCCGGGGAGCTGTTTTTT. Its translation: CAWSAISGAGELFF.